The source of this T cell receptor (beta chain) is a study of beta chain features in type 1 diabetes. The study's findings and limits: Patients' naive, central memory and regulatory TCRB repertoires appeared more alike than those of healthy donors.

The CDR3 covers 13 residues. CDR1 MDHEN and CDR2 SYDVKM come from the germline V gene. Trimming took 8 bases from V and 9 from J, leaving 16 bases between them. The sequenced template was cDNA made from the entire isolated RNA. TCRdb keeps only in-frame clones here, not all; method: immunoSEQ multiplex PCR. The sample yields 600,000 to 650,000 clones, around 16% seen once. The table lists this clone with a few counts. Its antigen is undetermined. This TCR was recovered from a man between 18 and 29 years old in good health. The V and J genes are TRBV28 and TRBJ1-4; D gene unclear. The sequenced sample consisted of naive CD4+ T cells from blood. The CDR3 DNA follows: TGTGCCAGCGGAGGGCTAAATTTGAAAAAACTGTTTTTT. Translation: CASGGLNLKKLFF.